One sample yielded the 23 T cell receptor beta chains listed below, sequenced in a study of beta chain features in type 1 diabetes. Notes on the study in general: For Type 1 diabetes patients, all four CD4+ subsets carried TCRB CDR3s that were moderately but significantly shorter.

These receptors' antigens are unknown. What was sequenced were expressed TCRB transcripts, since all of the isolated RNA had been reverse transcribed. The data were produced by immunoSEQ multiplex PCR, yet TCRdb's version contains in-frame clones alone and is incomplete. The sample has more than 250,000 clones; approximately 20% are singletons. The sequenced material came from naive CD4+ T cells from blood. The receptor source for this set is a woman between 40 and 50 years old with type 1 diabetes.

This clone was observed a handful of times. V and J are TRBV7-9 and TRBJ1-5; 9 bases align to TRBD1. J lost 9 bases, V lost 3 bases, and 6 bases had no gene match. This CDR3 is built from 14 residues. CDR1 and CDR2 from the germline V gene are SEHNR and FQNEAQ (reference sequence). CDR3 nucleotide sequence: TGTGCCAGCAGCTTCCCCACAGGGGGCTCGCCCCAGCATTTT. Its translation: CASSFPTGGSPQHF.

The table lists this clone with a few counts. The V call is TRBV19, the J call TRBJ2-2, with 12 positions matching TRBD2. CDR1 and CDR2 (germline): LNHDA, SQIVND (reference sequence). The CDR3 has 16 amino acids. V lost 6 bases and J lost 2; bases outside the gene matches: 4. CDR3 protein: CASSAGLAGNTGELFF. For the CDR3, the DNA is TGTGCCAGTAGCGCCGGACTAGCGGGAAACACCGGGGAGCTGTTTTTT.

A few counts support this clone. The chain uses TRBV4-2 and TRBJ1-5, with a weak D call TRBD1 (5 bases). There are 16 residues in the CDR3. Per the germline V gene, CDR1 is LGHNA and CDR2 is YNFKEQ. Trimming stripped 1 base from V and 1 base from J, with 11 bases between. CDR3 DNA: TGTGCCAGCAGCCAAGTTTCGGGGGGGAGCAATCAGCCCCAGCATTTT. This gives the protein CASSQVSGGSNQPQHF.

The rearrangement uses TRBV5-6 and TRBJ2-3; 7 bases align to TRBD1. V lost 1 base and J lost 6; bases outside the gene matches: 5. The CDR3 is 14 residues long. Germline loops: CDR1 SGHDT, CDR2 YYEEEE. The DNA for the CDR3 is TGTGCCAGCAGCTTGATCACAGGGGACGATACGCAGTATTTT. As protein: CASSLITGDDTQYF.

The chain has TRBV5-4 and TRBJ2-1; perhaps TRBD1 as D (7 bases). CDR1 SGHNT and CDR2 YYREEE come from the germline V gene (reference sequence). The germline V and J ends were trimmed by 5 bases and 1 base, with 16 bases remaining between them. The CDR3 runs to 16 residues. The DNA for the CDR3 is TGTGCCAGCAGTTCTGGGGCGGGACAGTCCTACAATGAGCAGTTCTTC. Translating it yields CASSSGAGQSYNEQFF.

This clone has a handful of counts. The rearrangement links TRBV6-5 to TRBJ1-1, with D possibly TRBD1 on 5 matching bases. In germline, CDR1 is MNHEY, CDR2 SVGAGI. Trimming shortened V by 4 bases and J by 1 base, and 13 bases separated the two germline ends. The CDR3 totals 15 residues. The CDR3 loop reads CASSSPGRGNTEAFF. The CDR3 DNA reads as TGTGCCAGCAGTTCTCCGGGGAGGGGGAACACTGAAGCTTTCTTT.

The CDR3 coding sequence is TGCAGCGTTGCCCGGAGCACTGAAGCTTTCTTT. Amino acids: CSVARSTEAFF. The rearrangement links TRBV29-1 to TRBJ1-1; D unresolved. The CDR3 extends over 11 amino acids. The germline V and J ends were trimmed by 4 bases and 4 bases, with 7 bases remaining between them. Germline V gives CDR1 SQVTM, CDR2 ANQGSEA. Filled out from reference TRBV29-1 and TRBJ1-1, the complete variable domain reads SAVISQKPSRDICQRGTSLTIQCQVDSQVTMMFWYRQQPGQSLTLIATANQGSEATYESGFVIDKFPISRPNLTFSTLTVSNMSPEDSSIYLCSVARSTEAFFGQGTRLTVV.

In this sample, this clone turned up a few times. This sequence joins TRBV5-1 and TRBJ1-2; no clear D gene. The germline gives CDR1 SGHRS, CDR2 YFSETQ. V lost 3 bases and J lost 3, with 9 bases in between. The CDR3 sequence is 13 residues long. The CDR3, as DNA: TGCGCCAGCAGCTCGACTTTACACTATGGCTACACCTTC. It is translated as CASSSTLHYGYTF. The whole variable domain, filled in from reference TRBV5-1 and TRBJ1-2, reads KAGVTQTPRYLIKTRGQQVTLSCSPISGHRSVSWYQQTPGQGLQFLFEYFSETQRNKGNFPGRFSGRQFSNSRSEMNVSTLELGDSALYLCASSSTLHYGYTFGSGTRLTVV.

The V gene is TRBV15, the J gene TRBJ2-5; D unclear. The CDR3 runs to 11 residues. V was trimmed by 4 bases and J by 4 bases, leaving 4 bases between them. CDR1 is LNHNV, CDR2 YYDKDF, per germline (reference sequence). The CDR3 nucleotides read TGTGCCACCAGCACCCGAGAGACCCAGTACTTC. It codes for CATSTRETQYF.

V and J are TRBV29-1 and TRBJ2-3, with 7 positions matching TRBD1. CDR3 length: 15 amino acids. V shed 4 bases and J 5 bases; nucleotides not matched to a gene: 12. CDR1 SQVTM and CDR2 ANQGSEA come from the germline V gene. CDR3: CSVGLRGQSKDTQYF. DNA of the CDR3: TGCAGCGTTGGTTTGAGGGGGCAAAGTAAAGATACGCAGTATTTT.

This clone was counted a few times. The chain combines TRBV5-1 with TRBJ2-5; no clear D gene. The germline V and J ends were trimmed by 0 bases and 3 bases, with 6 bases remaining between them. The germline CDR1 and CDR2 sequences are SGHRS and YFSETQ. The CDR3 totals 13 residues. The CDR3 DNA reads TGCGCCAGCAGCTTGGCCCTTAAAGAGACCCAGTACTTC. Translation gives CASSLALKETQYF.

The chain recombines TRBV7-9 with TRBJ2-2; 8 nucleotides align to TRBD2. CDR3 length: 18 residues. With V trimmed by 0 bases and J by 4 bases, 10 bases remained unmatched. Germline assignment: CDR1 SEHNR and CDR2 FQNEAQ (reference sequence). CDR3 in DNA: TGTGCCAGCAGCTTAGCAGCGGGGGCGGCCTTACGCACCGGGGAGCTGTTTTTT. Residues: CASSLAAGAALRTGELFF.

CDR3 sequence reads: CASSSGHSNQPQHF. CDR3 nucleotide sequence: TGTGCCAGCTCCTCTGGGCATAGCAATCAGCCCCAGCATTTT. This chain joins TRBV9 and TRBJ1-5, with D unresolved. The CDR3 totals 14 residues. CDR1 is SGDLS, CDR2 YYNGEE, per germline. V was clipped by 7 bases and J by 0 bases, with 11 bases between them.

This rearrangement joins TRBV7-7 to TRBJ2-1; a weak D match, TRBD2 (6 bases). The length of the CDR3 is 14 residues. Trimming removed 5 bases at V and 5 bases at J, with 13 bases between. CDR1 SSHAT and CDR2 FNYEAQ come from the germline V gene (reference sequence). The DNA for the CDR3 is TGTGCCAGCAGCAGTGGGACGGGGGACAATGAGCAGTTCTTC. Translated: CASSSGTGDNEQFF.

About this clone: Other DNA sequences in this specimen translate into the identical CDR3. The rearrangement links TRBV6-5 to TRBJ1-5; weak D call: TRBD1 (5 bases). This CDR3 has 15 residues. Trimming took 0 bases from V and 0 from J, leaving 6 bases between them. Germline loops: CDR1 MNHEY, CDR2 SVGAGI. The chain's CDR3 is CASSYSRDSNQPQHF. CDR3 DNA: TGTGCCAGCAGTTACTCCAGGGATAGCAATCAGCCCCAGCATTTT.

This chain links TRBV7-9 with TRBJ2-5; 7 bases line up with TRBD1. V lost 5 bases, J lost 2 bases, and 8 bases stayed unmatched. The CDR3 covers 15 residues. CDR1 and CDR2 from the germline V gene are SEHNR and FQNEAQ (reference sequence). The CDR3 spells CASSRRTGGQETQYF. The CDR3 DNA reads TGTGCCAGCAGCCGAAGGACAGGTGGGCAAGAGACCCAGTACTTC.

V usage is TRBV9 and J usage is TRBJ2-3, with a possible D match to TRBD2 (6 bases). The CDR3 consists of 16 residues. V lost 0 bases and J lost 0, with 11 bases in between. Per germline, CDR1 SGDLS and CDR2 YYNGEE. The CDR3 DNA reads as TGTGCCAGCAGCGTAGCTGGGACTTGGAGCACAGATACGCAGTATTTT. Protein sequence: CASSVAGTWSTDTQYF.

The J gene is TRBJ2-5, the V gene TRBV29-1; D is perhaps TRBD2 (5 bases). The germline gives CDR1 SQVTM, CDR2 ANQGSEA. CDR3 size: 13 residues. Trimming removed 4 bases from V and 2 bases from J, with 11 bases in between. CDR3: CSVGVATQETQYF. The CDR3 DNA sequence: TGCAGCGTTGGTGTAGCGACTCAAGAGACCCAGTACTTC.

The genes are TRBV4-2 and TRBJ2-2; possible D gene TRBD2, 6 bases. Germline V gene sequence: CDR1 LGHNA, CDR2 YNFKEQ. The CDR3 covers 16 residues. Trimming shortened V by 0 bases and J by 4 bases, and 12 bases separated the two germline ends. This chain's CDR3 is CASSQDIGSATGELFF. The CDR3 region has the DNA TGTGCCAGCAGCCAAGATATCGGGAGTGCCACCGGGGAGCTGTTTTTT.

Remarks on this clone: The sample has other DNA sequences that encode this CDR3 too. The CDR3 sequence: CASSGGYEQYF. The CDR3 DNA reads TGTGCCAGCAGTGGCGGCTACGAGCAGTACTTC. The genes are TRBV25-1 and TRBJ2-7; D is unresolved. The CDR3 is made up of 11 amino acids. Trimming removed 4 bases from V and 3 bases from J, with 4 bases in between. Germline CDR1 is MGHDK and CDR2 is SYGVNS.

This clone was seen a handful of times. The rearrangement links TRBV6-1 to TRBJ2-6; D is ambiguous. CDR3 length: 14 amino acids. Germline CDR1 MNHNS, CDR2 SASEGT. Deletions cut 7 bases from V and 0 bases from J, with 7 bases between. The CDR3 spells CASTRVSGANVLTF. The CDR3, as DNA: TGTGCCAGCACCCGGGTCTCTGGGGCCAACGTCCTGACTTTC.

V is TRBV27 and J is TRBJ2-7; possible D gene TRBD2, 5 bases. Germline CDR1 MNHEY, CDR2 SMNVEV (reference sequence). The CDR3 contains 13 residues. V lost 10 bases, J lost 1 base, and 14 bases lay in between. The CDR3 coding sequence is TGTGCCACCACCCCGACGGGATCCTACGAGCAGTACTTC. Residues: CATTPTGSYEQYF.

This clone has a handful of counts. For the CDR3, the DNA is TGTGCCAGCAGTTTAGTCGGAGATACGCAGTATTTT. This translates into CASSLVGDTQYF. The chain carries TRBV7-3 and TRBJ2-3; D gene ambiguous. The V and J ends lost 6 bases and 5 bases respectively, with 9 bases between them. Germline lookup yields CDR1 SGHTA and CDR2 FQGTGA. CDR3 size: 12 residues.